This T cell receptor (beta chain) was recorded in a study of shared clonotypes between healthy human individuals. Replicate PCRs from sorted subsets contained approximately 190 ng DNA, which is some 32,000 T cell genomes. Sequencing was performed with immunoSEQ multiplex PCR; in TCRdb, only in-frame clones are kept and a portion is missing. The sample has hundreds of thousands of clones; approximately 97% are singletons. Germline CDR1 reads SGHTA; CDR2 reads FQGNSA. Deletions cut 9 bases from V and 1 base from J, with 10 bases between. This CDR3 is built from 13 residues. This receptor was taken from a woman in her 30s in good health. The material sequenced was naive CD4+ T cells sorted from blood. The subset denotes: CD45RA+ positively selected. This rearrangement joins TRBV7-2 to TRBJ1-5; possibly TRBD1 for D (5 bases). The CDR3 loop reads CASSGDSNQPQHF. In DNA, the CDR3 is TGTGCCAGTTCCGGGGACAGCAATCAGCCCCAGCATTTT.